Listed below are T cell receptor beta chains from one sample, sequenced in a study of vaccination and CD4 T cells after COVID-19. TCRdb recomputed calls from the PCR reads with MiXCR, one row per CDR3 protein. There are more than 12,000 distinct CDR3 sequences in the sample; 21% occur only once, and 12% lies in the top ten. Their target antigens are unknown. This sample comprised CD4+ T cells from blood, cultured in vitro, obtained before SARS-CoV-2 vaccination. All receptors come from a human donor who received a COVID-19 vaccine. CDR3s leave out the opening cysteine and the closing phenylalanine or tryptophan.

j_call v_call cdr3_aa
TRBJ1-1 TRBV30 AWSVLGLGQLNTEAF
TRBJ2-4 TRBV5-6 ASSQTGPGDIQY
TRBJ2-7 TRBV11-3 ASSLAMQSSYEQY
TRBJ2-5 TRBV24-1 ATSDPGGTGGRGETRY
TRBJ2-1 TRBV2 ASSGDDRLPGNEQF
TRBJ2-5 TRBV20-1 SASGTGETQY
TRBJ2-3 TRBV12-3/TRBV12-4 ASSFFGRDTQY
TRBJ2-4 TRBV5-6 ASSARNIQY
TRBJ1-1 TRBV19 ASSIPDLNTEAF
TRBJ2-4 TRBV7-9 ASSFQGENIQY
TRBJ1-6 TRBV20-1 SARGDRVESPLH
TRBJ2-7 TRBV27 ASSLGYTQGWYEQY
TRBJ2-5 TRBV20-1 SAAPLAGVLQETQY
TRBJ1-5 TRBV12-3/TRBV12-4 ASSLASGTGNSNQPQH
TRBJ1-5 TRBV20-1 SATDRAGFRNQPQH
TRBJ2-3 TRBV10-3 AITGLVADTQY
TRBJ1-1 TRBV18 ASSRDRPLDTEAF
TRBJ1-2 TRBV4-1 ASSPWVQGRGYT
TRBJ1-2 TRBV24-1 ATSDENYGYT
TRBJ2-1 TRBV20-1 SARGGTSGYNEQF
TRBJ2-1 TRBV6-2/TRBV6-3 ASSYSKLTPQEEQF
TRBJ1-5 TRBV19 ASSPPGGQPQH
TRBJ1-2 TRBV2 ASSDNRDNYGYT
TRBJ1-1 TRBV5-1 ASSFDRAGGAF
TRBJ1-1 TRBV7-9 ASSLAGGNTEAF
TRBJ2-7 TRBV18 ASSPSPSYEQY
TRBJ1-6 TRBV6-1 ASSVRQGRTYNSPLH
TRBJ2-1 TRBV7-9 ASSLASGGRDNEQF
TRBJ2-5 TRBV6-1 ASSEYRGTVGTQY
TRBJ2-2 TRBV19 ASSPETGGGVGGELF
TRBJ2-2 TRBV10-1 ASSHRDRSNTGELF
TRBJ2-3 TRBV12-3/TRBV12-4 ASSLVGRGDTQY
TRBJ2-1 TRBV6-1 ASTRIRSGGAGEQF
TRBJ1-2 TRBV7-9 ASSSGGDYGYT
TRBJ2-4 TRBV5-1 ASSLRGGKNIQY
TRBJ2-1 TRBV24-1 ATSDPGTSGGRDEQF
TRBJ2-2 TRBV5-1 ASSFLGGDTGELF
TRBJ2-1 TRBV19 ASSIVGRVIYNEQF
TRBJ1-2 TRBV5-3 ASSFLRGRSNYGYT
TRBJ1-6 TRBV2 ASSVRPENSPLH
TRBJ1-5 TRBV6-1 ASSEAASRPQH
TRBJ1-4 TRBV6-1 ASSEAIGDTGGYNEKLF
TRBJ2-5 TRBV6-1 ASSGNYIQGETQY
TRBJ2-2 TRBV4-2 ASSLMDRDTGELF
TRBJ1-2 TRBV5-1 ASSRNRGDDGYT
TRBJ2-5 TRBV6-9 ASSLGGGGETQY
TRBJ1-6 TRBV6-1 ASSLPRQANNSPLH
TRBJ1-3 TRBV21-1 ASSRVNRGSRSSGNTIY
TRBJ1-2 TRBV12-3/TRBV12-4 ASSLGQGANYGYT
TRBJ2-3 TRBV18 ASSPPARGITDTQY
TRBJ1-3 TRBV4-2 ASSQVYREAGNTIY
TRBJ1-3 TRBV2 ASKQSSGNTIY
TRBJ2-5 TRBV6-1 ASTDFEETQY
TRBJ2-1 TRBV20-1 SARAINRVADEQF
TRBJ2-7 TRBV5-1 ASSFSPGGSYEQY
TRBJ1-2 TRBV6-1 ASSAGRDYGYT
TRBJ1-1 TRBV7-3 ASSSRQGAEAF
TRBJ2-5 TRBV11-3 ASSLGRRPLYEETQY
TRBJ2-3 TRBV7-3 ASSLSPVDTQY
TRBJ2-1 TRBV12-3/TRBV12-4 ASSSHTRYNEQF